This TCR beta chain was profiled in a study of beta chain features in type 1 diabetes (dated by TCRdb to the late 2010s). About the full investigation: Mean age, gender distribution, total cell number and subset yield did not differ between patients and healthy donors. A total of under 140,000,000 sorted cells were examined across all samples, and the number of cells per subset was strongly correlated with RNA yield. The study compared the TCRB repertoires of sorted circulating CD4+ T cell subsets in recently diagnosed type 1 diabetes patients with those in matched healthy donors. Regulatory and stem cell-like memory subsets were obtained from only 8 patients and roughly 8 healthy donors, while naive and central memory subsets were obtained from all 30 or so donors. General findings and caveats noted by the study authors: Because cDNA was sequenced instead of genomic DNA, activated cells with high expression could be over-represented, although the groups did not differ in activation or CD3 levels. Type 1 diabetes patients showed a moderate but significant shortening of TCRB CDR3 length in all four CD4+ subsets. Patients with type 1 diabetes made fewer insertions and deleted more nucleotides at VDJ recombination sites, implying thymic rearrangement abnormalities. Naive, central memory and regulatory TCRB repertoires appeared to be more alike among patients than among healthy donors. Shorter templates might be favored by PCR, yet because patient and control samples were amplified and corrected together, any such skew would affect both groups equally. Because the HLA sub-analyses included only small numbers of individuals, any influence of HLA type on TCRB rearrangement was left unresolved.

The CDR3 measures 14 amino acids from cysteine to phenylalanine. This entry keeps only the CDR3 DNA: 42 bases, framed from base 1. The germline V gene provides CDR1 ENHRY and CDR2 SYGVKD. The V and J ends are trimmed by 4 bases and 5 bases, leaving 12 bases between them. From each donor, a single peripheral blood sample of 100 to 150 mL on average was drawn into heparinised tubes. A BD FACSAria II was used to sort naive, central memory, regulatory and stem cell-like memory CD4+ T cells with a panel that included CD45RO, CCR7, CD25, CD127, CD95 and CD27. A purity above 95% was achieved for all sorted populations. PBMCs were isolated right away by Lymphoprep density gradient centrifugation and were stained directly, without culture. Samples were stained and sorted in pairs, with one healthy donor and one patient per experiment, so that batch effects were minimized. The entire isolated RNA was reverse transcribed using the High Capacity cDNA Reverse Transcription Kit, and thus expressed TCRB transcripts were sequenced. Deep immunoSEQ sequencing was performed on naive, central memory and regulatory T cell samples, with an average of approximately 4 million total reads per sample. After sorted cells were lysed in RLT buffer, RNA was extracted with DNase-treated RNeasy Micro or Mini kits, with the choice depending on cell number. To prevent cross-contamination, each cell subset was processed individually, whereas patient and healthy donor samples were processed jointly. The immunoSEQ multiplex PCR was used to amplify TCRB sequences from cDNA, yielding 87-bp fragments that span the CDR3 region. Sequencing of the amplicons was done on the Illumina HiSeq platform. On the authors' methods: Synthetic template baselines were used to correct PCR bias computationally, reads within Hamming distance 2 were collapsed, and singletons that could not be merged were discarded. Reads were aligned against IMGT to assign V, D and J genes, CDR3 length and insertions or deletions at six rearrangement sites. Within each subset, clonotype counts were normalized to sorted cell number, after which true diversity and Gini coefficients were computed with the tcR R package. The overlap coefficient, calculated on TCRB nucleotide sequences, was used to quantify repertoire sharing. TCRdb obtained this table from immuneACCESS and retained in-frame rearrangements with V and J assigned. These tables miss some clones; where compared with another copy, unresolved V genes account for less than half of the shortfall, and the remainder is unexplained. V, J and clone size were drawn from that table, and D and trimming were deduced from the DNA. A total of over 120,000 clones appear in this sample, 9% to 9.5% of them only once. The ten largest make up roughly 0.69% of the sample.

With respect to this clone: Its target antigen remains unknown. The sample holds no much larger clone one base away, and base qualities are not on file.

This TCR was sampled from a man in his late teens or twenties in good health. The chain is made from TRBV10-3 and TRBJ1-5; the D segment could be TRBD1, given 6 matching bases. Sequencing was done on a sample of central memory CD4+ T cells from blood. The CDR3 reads CAISGTGKDQPQHF. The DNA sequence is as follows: TGTGCCATCAGTGGAACAGGGAAGGATCAGCCCCAGCATTTT.